These 29 T cell receptor beta chains were sequenced from one sample in a study of CD8 T cells in ankylosing spondylitis. TCRdb called the 5' RACE reads again in MiXCR, with one record for every CDR3 protein. The sample holds about 130,000 distinct CDR3 sequences; over 7% are singletons and the top ten take 3.3%. The material sequenced was blood, either unsorted or a sorted T cell fraction (not recorded which). These receptors came from a male donor with ankylosing spondylitis or in good health (not recorded which).

This clonotype was counted at least ten times. The CDR3 is CSVEDPRATSPDTQYF. For the CDR3, the DNA is TGCAGCGTTGAAGATCCTAGAGCGACTAGCCCAGATACGCAGTATTTT. This chain connects TRBV29-1 to TRBJ2-3; 7 positions match TRBD2. This CDR3 is 16 amino acids long. The V gene end was trimmed by 0 bases and the J gene end by 4 bases; junction bases not matched to a gene: 10. Germline CDR1 reads SQVTM; CDR2 reads ANQGSEA.

This clonotype was detected many times. This chain links TRBV7-9 with TRBJ2-1, with no clear D. V lost 5 bases to trimming and J lost 0 bases, with 17 bases between them. Per germline, CDR1 SEHNR and CDR2 FQNEAQ (reference sequence). This CDR3 has 17 residues. In nucleotides, the CDR3 is TGTGCCAGCAGCCCAAAAAGTAGGCTCAACTCCTACAATGAGCAGTTCTTC. Amino acid sequence: CASSPKSRLNSYNEQFF.

This clonotype was seen ten or more times. The chain has TRBV20-1 and TRBJ2-7; no reliable D call. Trimming pared 6 bases from V and 6 bases from J, leaving 12 bases between. The CDR3 has 11 amino acids. Germline lookup yields CDR1 DFQATT and CDR2 SNEGSKA (reference sequence). The CDR3 here is CSAGLGAEQYF. The CDR3 nucleotides read TGCAGTGCGGGGTTAGGAGCCGAGCAGTACTTC.

This clonotype was seen ten or more times. This chain joins TRBV12-3 or TRBV12-4 and TRBJ2-3; D is undetermined. V lost 5 bases to trimming and J lost 2 bases, with 14 bases between them. The length of the CDR3 is 15 residues. The CDR3 protein is CASSPPGSLTDTQYF. DNA for the CDR3: TGTGCCAGCAGTCCCCCTGGGTCGCTCACAGATACGCAGTATTTT.

This chain connects TRBV2 to TRBJ2-7; possible D gene TRBD2, 6 bases. This CDR3 is built from 15 residues. The germline gives CDR1 SNHLY, CDR2 FYNNEI. V was trimmed by 3 bases and J by 0 bases, leaving 12 bases between them. DNA for the CDR3: TGTGCCAGCAGTGATCTCGGGAGCGGCTCCTACGAGCAGTACTTC. This encodes CASSDLGSGSYEQYF.

The chain combines TRBV27 with TRBJ2-1; the D gene is possibly TRBD1 (7 bases). The CDR3 has 16 residues. In germline, CDR1 is MNHEY, CDR2 SMNVEV (reference sequence). The V end lost 6 bases, the J end lost 7 bases, and 22 bases lay between the germline ends. The CDR3 DNA is TGTGCCAGCAGGCCGACAGTCCTCGCAGGGGGGAATGAGCAGTTCTTC. It translates to CASRPTVLAGGNEQFF.

This clonotype was picked up many times. This chain links TRBV13 with TRBJ2-7; D is unresolved. The CDR3 sequence is 14 residues long. V shed 0 bases and J shed 4 bases, with 10 bases lying between them. Germline V gene data show CDR1 as PRHDT and CDR2 as FYEKMQ (reference sequence). CDR3 sequence (DNA): TGTGCCAGCAGCTTAGGCCCAGTGTCGTACGAGCAGTACTTC. It codes for CASSLGPVSYEQYF.

This clonotype was detected many times. The chain uses TRBV5-6 and TRBJ2-7; D not resolved. V gave up 4 bases and J gave up 3 bases, with 17 bases separating them. Germline values: CDR1 SGHDT, CDR2 YYEEEE. The CDR3 loop spans 15 amino acids. DNA for the CDR3: TGTGCCAGCAGCCCGACCCCCTACGCTAACTACGAGCAGTACTTC. Translated, it gives CASSPTPYANYEQYF.

The V gene is TRBV11-2, the J gene TRBJ1-2; perhaps TRBD1 as D (5 bases). Trimming pared 5 bases from V and 4 bases from J, leaving 14 bases between. The CDR3 has 14 residues. The germline V gene encodes CDR1 SGHAT and CDR2 FQNNGV. DNA of the CDR3: TGTGCCAGCAGCCCGGGACCAACCGGCTATGGCTACACCTTC. The encoded protein is CASSPGPTGYGYTF.

This clonotype appeared once. The chain carries TRBV18 and TRBJ1-6, with 7 nucleotides matching TRBD1. Losses at the gene ends were 3 bases for V and 5 bases for J; bases not matched to a gene: 4. The V gene's germline CDR1 is KGHSH and CDR2 LQKENI. The CDR3 has 15 amino acids. CDR3 DNA: TGTGCCAGCTCACCGCTTGGGACAGATAATTCACCCCTCCACTTT. Amino acid sequence: CASSPLGTDNSPLHF.

This clonotype was observed at least ten times. The chain combines TRBV7-2 with TRBJ2-1; D gene ambiguous. Trimming shortened V by 5 bases and J by 4 bases, and 15 bases separated the two germline ends. The CDR3 contains 15 residues. Germline lookup yields CDR1 SGHTA and CDR2 FQGNSA. The CDR3 here is CASSPSPLEYNEQFF. The CDR3 bases are TGTGCCAGCAGCCCCTCCCCGCTGGAGTACAATGAGCAGTTCTTC. Filled out from reference TRBV7-2 and TRBJ2-1, the complete variable domain reads GAGVSQSPSNKVTEKGKDVELRCDPISGHTALYWYRQSLGQGLEFLIYFQGNSAPDKSGLPSDRFSAERTGGSVSTLTIQRTQQEDSAVYLCASSPSPLEYNEQFFGPGTRLTVL.

In its sample, this clonotype was seen many times. The chain uses TRBV7-9 and TRBJ2-5, with TRBD2 identical over 8 bases. The CDR3 extends over 15 amino acids. V was clipped by 3 bases and J by 0 bases; unmatched bases: 3. The germline V gene encodes CDR1 SEHNR and CDR2 FQNEAQ (reference sequence). The CDR3 region is CASSFLAGNQETQYF. The CDR3 region has the DNA TGTGCCAGCAGCTTTTTAGCGGGGAACCAAGAGACCCAGTACTTC.

This clonotype was counted ten times or more. The chain couples TRBV19 to TRBJ1-2, with D possibly matching TRBD1 (5 bases). The V gene's germline CDR1 is LNHDA and CDR2 SQIVND (reference sequence). The CDR3 has 16 residues. Between the trimmed V and J ends, which lost 0 bases and 2 bases, there was a span of 13 bases. CDR3 nucleotides: TGTGCCAGTAGTATAGATCGTGGGGGGACGAACTATGGCTACACCTTC. It codes for CASSIDRGGTNYGYTF.

In its sample, this clonotype was seen many times. J is TRBJ2-1 and V is TRBV29-1; weak D call: TRBD2 (7 bases). This CDR3 has 16 residues. Germline V gene sequence: CDR1 SQVTM, CDR2 ANQGSEA. The ends were cut back, 6 bases at V and 1 base at J, with 19 bases in the middle. The CDR3 region is CSVSGGGSLSYNEQFF. CDR3 DNA sequence: TGCAGCGTGTCCGGCGGGGGCAGCCTATCCTACAATGAGCAGTTCTTC.

As regards this clonotype: Possible read error: a much larger clone is one base away. Because the CDR3 is missing its conserved closing phenylalanine or tryptophan, this is likely a read error. V usage is TRBV12-3 or TRBV12-4 and J usage is TRBJ2-5, with 8 bases matching TRBD2. CDR3 length equals 17 residues. V was clipped by 1 base and J by 5 bases; unmatched bases: 12. The CDR3 nucleotides are TGTGCCAGCAGTTTAGTGGGACTAGGTTCCCCGGGGGAGACCCAGTACTAC. Translated: CASSLVGLGSPGETQYY.

The genes are TRBV20-1 and TRBJ2-3; 13 bases agree with TRBD2. Trimming removed 5 bases from V and 1 base from J; junction bases left unmatched: 12. The CDR3 extends over 18 amino acids. The germline gives CDR1 DFQATT, CDR2 SNEGSKA (reference sequence). The CDR3 nucleotides read TGCAGTGCTGAATCAGGACTAGCGGGAGTCGGAGGCACAGATACGCAGTATTTT. The encoded protein is CSAESGLAGVGGTDTQYF.

This rearrangement joins TRBV9 to TRBJ2-5; either TRBD1 or TRBD2 may fit D (5 bases each). Trimming stripped 0 bases from V and 2 bases from J, with 11 bases between. Germline V gene data show CDR1 as SGDLS and CDR2 as YYNGEE. The CDR3 is made up of 15 amino acids. CDR3 DNA sequence: TGTGCCAGCAGCGTAGTATTGGGACCGCAAGAGACCCAGTACTTC. Residues: CASSVVLGPQETQYF. The full variable domain, its missing parts supplied by reference TRBV9 and TRBJ2-5, is DSGVTQTPKHLITATGQRVTLRCSPRSGDLSVYWYQQSLDQGLQFLIQYYNGEERAKGNILERFSAQQFPDLHSELNLSSLELGDSALYFCASSVVLGPQETQYFGPGTRLLVL.

V gene TRBV6-1 combines with J gene TRBJ2-3, with D maybe TRBD2 (6 bases). V lost 6 bases and J 6 bases, leaving 13 bases between the germline ends. CDR1 MNHNS and CDR2 SASEGT come from the germline V gene. The CDR3 spans 13 residues. The CDR3 spells CASRDYSPDTQYF. In DNA form, the CDR3 reads TGTGCCAGCAGGGACTACTCCCCGGATACGCAGTATTTT.

A word on this clonotype: It may be a read error: a sequence one base away is much more abundant. The conserved final phenylalanine or tryptophan is absent from the CDR3, which likely points to a read error. V and J are TRBV11-2 and TRBJ2-1, with D perhaps matching TRBD2 (5 bases). V was shortened by 5 bases and J by 6 bases, with 14 bases between the two germline ends. Germline CDR1 reads SGHAT; CDR2 reads FQNNGV. The CDR3 sequence is 14 residues long. Here the CDR3 reads CASSRAGLSNEQFL. For the CDR3, the DNA is TGTGCCAGCAGCCGCGCAGGACTTTCCAATGAGCAGTTCTTG.

This clonotype has at least ten counts. The chain joins TRBV4-3 to TRBJ2-7; D is uncertain. The germline V gene encodes CDR1 LGHNA and CDR2 YSLEER. The CDR3 has 15 residues. V was shortened by 0 bases and J by 7 bases, with 16 bases between the two germline ends. The CDR3 coding sequence is TGCGCCAGCAGCCAAGACGGAAGGACCTCGGAGGAGCAGTACTTC. Its translation is CASSQDGRTSEEQYF.

This clonotype was seen a handful of times. The chain combines TRBV7-9 with TRBJ2-7; a weak D match, TRBD1 (5 bases). The V gene lost 2 bases and the J gene lost 0 bases, with 8 bases spanning the gap. Germline V gene sequence: CDR1 SEHNR, CDR2 FQNEAQ (reference sequence). This CDR3 has 14 amino acids. CDR3 sequence (DNA): TGTGCCAGCAGCTTACTTCAGGGCTCCTACGAGCAGTACTTC. This gives the protein CASSLLQGSYEQYF.

This clonotype showed up many times. The chain employs TRBV5-1 and TRBJ1-1; D is unclear. The V and J ends lost 0 bases and 0 bases respectively, with 9 bases between them. Germline loops: CDR1 SGHRS, CDR2 YFSETQ. CDR3 length: 15 amino acids. The CDR3 nucleotides are TGCGCCAGCAGCTTGGGGTCGAACATGAACACTGAAGCTTTCTTT. Amino acid sequence: CASSLGSNMNTEAFF.

This clonotype was detected ten times or more. The gene calls are TRBV12-3 or TRBV12-4 and TRBJ1-1; no definite D call. The CDR3 contains 11 residues. The V and J ends lost 4 bases and 11 bases respectively, with 11 bases between them. The CDR3 spells CASSSPLVAFF. CDR3 nucleotide sequence: TGTGCCAGCAGTTCCCCCCTCGTCGCTTTCTTT.

In its sample, this clonotype was seen a few times. The gene calls are TRBV28 and TRBJ2-1; maybe TRBD1 (6 bases). Germline CDR1 is MDHEN and CDR2 is SYDVKM. The CDR3 sequence is 14 residues long. Between the trimmed V and J ends, which lost 5 bases and 0 bases, there was a span of 8 bases. CDR3 nucleotide sequence: TGTGCCAGCAGTCCGACAGGCTCCTACAATGAGCAGTTCTTC. Amino acids: CASSPTGSYNEQFF.

V is TRBV5-6 and J is TRBJ1-2; the D is unclear. The CDR3 contains 13 residues. From germline, CDR1 is SGHDT and CDR2 YYEEEE. Between the trimmed V and J ends, which lost 1 base and 6 bases, there was a span of 10 bases. This CDR3 reads CASSLPGRDGYTF. CDR3 in DNA: TGTGCCAGCAGCTTGCCCGGGCGGGATGGCTACACCTTC.

This clonotype was detected a few times. This rearrangement joins TRBV7-9 to TRBJ1-4; 7 bases align to TRBD1. The CDR3 is 15 residues long. Germline values: CDR1 SEHNR, CDR2 FQNEAQ (reference sequence). V lost 4 bases, J lost 3 bases, and 5 bases stayed unmatched. The chain's CDR3 is CASSSGQAPNEKLFF. DNA of the CDR3: TGTGCCAGCAGCTCCGGACAGGCACCTAATGAAAAACTGTTTTTT.

This clonotype was observed a handful of times. The chain joins TRBV4-3 to TRBJ2-2; 7 bases fit TRBD2. The CDR3 length is 17 residues. V was pared by 0 bases and J by 4 bases, with 8 bases of the junction left unmatched. Germline loops: CDR1 LGHNA, CDR2 YSLEER. DNA of the CDR3: TGCGCCAGCAGCCAAGATATGCTAGCGGAGGTCACCGGGGAGCTGTTTTTT. Encoded protein: CASSQDMLAEVTGELFF.

This clonotype was counted only a few times. This chain joins TRBV5-1 and TRBJ2-6; D not certain. CDR1 and CDR2 from the germline V gene are SGHRS and YFSETQ. Trimming shortened V by 5 bases and J by 0 bases, and 15 bases separated the two germline ends. CDR3 size: 17 residues. The CDR3 DNA reads TGCGCCAGCAGTCTTTCAACAGTGAGCTCTGGGGCCAACGTCCTGACTTTC. It specifies CASSLSTVSSGANVLTF.

This clonotype occurred many times. J is TRBJ2-1 and V is TRBV28, with 7 bases that match TRBD1. J was trimmed by 3 bases and V by 4 bases; bases with no gene match: 6. Looked up from germline, CDR1 is MDHEN and CDR2 is SYDVKM. The CDR3 is 15 residues long. This CDR3 is CASSSGTEHYNEQFF. The CDR3 coding sequence is TGTGCCAGCAGTTCCGGGACAGAGCACTACAATGAGCAGTTCTTC.